The T cell receptor (beta chain) described here comes from a study of T-cell memory formation after mild COVID-19 (dated by TCRdb to about 2021). Notes on the research overall: TCR sequence clusters from the two donors were largely donor specific. In two donors, T-cell clones that expanded and contracted after mild COVID-19 were tracked by sequencing TCRalpha and TCRbeta repertoires over time. The cohort comprised two young, previously healthy adult volunteers, one female and one male. The full study reports these points: The detection of some responding clones in pre-infection memory suggests that pre-existing cross-reactive memory T cells joined the SARS-CoV-2 response. Whether the second-wave clones peaking on day 37 were SARS-CoV-2 specific was not confirmed. Only a couple of mild cases were covered by the study, and larger cohorts that include severe cases with pre-infection samples were considered necessary. Clones that contracted from day 15 to 85 showed balanced CD4/CD8 phenotypes, whereas a second wave of clones that expanded from day 15 to 37 leaned towards CD4+. Contracting CD4+ clones turned up mainly in the CM and EM memory subsets, whereas EMRA was where CD8+ clones were enriched.

PBMCs were isolated by Ficoll-Paque density gradient centrifugation. Sequencing used an Illumina NovaSeq 6000. TCRalpha and TCRbeta cDNA libraries were constructed by 5'RACE with constant-segment primers, with sample barcodes and unique molecular identifiers being introduced. RNA was extracted from every sample with Trizol reagent. Amplification of the libraries took two PCR steps, and the second step added a second sample barcode plus Illumina TruSeq adapters. Libraries were sequenced on an Illumina NovaSeq with 2 x 150 bp paired-end reads. The paper's data handling went like this. Demultiplexing of reads and collapsing into UMI-guided consensus sequences were performed with migec v1.2.7. Using mixcr v2.1.11, the UMI consensuses were aligned to TRA and TRB V and J templates and assembled into clonotypes. Clonotypes were classified as expanded or contracted when called significant by both edgeR and NoisET, with noise models trained on biological replicates. For edgeR calls, a false discovery rate-adjusted p below 0.01 and a log2 fold-change threshold of 1 were applied. PCA with hierarchical clustering of max-normalized trajectories of the 1000 most abundant clonotypes was used as exploratory dynamics analysis. Each responding clone was given a CD4 or CD8 phenotype based on the CD4+ and CD8+ repertoires, which had been sequenced separately. TCRdb reran the public reads through fastp at Q25 and MiXCR, keeping productive beta chains. Each CDR3 protein gets just one entry, which takes the most common genes and DNA from the rows behind it. The V and J calls and clone size come from TCRdb's table, not from the authors' own analysis. In this sample the table shows fewer than 150,000 distinct CDR3 sequences, 14% of which occur a single time. The ten largest make up about 26% of the sample.

This clonotype has more than one count but fewer than ten. The specificity of this receptor is unknown. Base qualities are missing; no much larger clone stands one base away. CDR1 and CDR2 (KGHDR, SFDVKD) derive from the germline V gene. CDR3 length: 17 amino acids, cysteine to phenylalanine. The sequence is cut down to CDR3 DNA, 51 bases in frame from base 1. V is cut back by 1 base and J by 3 bases, with 7 bases in the junction unmatched. The origin of this receptor is an adult woman who had mild COVID-19 (a few samples of this study predate the infection). The sample titles of this study are shuffled in the database, so cell type and time point are left out; the donor was told from shared clones. The specimen was PBMCs or a T cell subset sorted from them (not recorded which). This receptor chain uses TRBV24-1 and TRBJ2-2; 7 central nucleotides agree with TRBD1. Here the CDR3 is given as CATSDLDRVGDTGELFF. The DNA sequence is TGTGCCACCAGTGATTTAGACAGGGTCGGCGACACCGGGGAGCTGTTTTTT.